This TCR beta chain comes out of a study of blood T cell repertoires in COVID-19. Study context: Whether acute or convalescent, the COVID-19 samples came from the United States, Italy and Spain.

Clones were sequenced by immunoSEQ multiplex PCR, and TCRdb holds only the in-frame ones, with some missing. The table includes about 74,000 clones, roughly 87% detected once. V shed 0 bases and J shed 5 bases, with 11 bases lying between them. The CDR3 is made up of 14 amino acids. Germline CDR1 and CDR2: SGHRS and YFSETQ. This chain joins TRBV5-1 and TRBJ2-5; possibly TRBD1 for D (6 bases). The receptor was isolated from a woman older than 75 with active or convalescent COVID-19. Specimen: peripheral blood. The CDR3 DNA follows: TGCGCCAGCAGCTTGGGCAGGGGTAGTGAGACCCAGTACTTC. Translation gives CASSLGRGSETQYF.